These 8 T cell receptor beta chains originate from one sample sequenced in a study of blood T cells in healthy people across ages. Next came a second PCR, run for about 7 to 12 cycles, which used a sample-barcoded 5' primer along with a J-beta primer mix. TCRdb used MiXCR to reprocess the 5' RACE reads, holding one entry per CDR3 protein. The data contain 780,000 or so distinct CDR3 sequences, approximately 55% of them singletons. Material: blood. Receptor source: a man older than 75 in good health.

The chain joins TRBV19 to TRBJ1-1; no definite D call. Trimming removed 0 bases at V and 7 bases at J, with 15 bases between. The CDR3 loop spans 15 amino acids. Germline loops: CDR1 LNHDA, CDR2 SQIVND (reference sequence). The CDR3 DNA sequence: TGTGCCAGTAGTATAGATCTGCGAGGGAAGGGTGAAGCTTTCTTT. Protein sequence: CASSIDLRGKGEAFF. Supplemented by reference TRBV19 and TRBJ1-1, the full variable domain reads DGGITQSPKYLFRKEGQNVTLSCEQNLNHDAMYWYRQDPGQGLRLIYYSQIVNDFQKGDIAEGYSVSREKKESFPLTVTSAQKNPTAFYLCASSIDLRGKGEAFFGQGTRLTVV.

CDR3 in DNA: TGTGCCACCAGTGATCTCCGAAGGACGGACAATGAGCAGTTCTTC. This codes for CATSDLRRTDNEQFF. The chain recombines TRBV24-1 with TRBJ2-1; D uncertain. Trimming removed 3 bases from V and 5 bases from J, with 13 bases in between. The V gene's germline CDR1 is KGHDR and CDR2 SFDVKD. This CDR3 comprises 15 residues.

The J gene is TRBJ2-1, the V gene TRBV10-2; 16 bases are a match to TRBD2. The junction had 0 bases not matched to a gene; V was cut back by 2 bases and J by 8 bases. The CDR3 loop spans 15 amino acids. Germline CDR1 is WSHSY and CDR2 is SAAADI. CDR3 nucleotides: TGCGCCAGCAGTGAGGGGACTAGCGGGAGGGATGAGCAGTTCTTC. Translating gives CASSEGTSGRDEQFF.

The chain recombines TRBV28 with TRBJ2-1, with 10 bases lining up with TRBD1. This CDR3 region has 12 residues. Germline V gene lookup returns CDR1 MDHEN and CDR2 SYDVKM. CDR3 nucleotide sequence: TGTACCACGACAGGGGGCTGGGGTGAGCAGTTCTTC. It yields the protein CTTTGGWGEQFF. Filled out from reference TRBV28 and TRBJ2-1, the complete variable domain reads DVKVTQSSRYLVKRTGEKVFLECVQDMDHENMFWYRQDPGLGLRLIYFSYDVKMKEKGDIPEGYSVSREKKERFSLILESASTNQTSMYLCTTTGGWGEQFFGPGTRLTVL.

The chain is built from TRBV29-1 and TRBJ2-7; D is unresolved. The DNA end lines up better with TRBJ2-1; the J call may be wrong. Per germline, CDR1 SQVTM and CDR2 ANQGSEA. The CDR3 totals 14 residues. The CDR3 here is CSVERLVGHNEQFF. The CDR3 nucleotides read TGCAGCGTTGAAAGGCTAGTGGGCCACAATGAGCAGTTCTTC.

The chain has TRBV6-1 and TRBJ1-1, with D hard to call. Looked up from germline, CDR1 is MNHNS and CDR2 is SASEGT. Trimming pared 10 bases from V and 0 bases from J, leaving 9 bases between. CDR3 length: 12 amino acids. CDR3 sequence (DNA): TGTGCCATCTCGTACATGAACACTGAAGCTTTCTTT. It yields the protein CAISYMNTEAFF.

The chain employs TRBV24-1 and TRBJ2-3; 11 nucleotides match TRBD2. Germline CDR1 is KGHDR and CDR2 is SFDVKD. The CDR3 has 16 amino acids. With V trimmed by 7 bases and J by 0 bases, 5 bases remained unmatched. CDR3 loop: CATSSGTSGSTDTQYF. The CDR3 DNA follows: TGTGCCACCAGCTCCGGGACTAGCGGAAGCACAGATACGCAGTATTTT.

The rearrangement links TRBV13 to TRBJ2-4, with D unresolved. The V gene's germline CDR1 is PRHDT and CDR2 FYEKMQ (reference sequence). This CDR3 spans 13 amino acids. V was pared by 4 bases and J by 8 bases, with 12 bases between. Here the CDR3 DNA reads TGTGCCAGCAGCTCCGGACCCGCGGACATTCAGTACTTC. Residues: CASSSGPADIQYF.